The rows below give T cell receptor beta chains drawn from one sample of a study of metastatic and nonmetastatic thyroid tumors. TCRdb redid the clone calls on the PCR reads using MiXCR. This sample has 14,000 to 15,000 clones, with about 23% found just once. Specimen: tumor tissue. These receptors originate from a female donor with papillary thyroid cancer or a benign thyroid nodule (not recorded which). Some clones in this sample may be carry-over from other donors' samples. The CDR3 runs from the conserved cysteine through the conserved F or W. D genes are given only for firm matches. For some rows the clone size is stated as once, few or many, or as a class when expanded; others skip it.

V gene	D gene	clone size	J gene	CDR3 DNA	CDR3 protein
TRBV11-2	NA	NA	TRBJ2-3	TGTGCCAGCAGCCGAGGGGGGGTGGGTGGCTACACAGATACGCAGTATTTT	CASSRGGVGGYTDTQYF
TRBV6-4	NA	many	TRBJ2-3	TGTGCCAGCAGTGATACAGAAACGGATACGCAGTATTTT	CASSDTETDTQYF
TRBV4-1	TRBD1	many	TRBJ2-7	TGCGCCAGCAGCCAAGTTGGACAGGCCTCCTACGAGCAGTACTTC	CASSQVGQASYEQYF
TRBV19	TRBD1	NA	TRBJ1-6	TGTGCCAGTAGTGTGACAGGGTGGGATTCACCCCTCCACTTT	CASSVTGWDSPLHF
TRBV2	NA	many	TRBJ2-5	TGTGCCAGCAACCGGGCTGGGGAGACCCAGTACTTC	CASNRAGETQYF
TRBV12-3/TRBV12-4	TRBD1	medium-sized	TRBJ1-1	TGTGCCAGCAGTTTACAGGGGGCGCCCCGGGGGGCTTTCTTT	CASSLQGAPRGAFF
TRBV19	NA	NA	TRBJ2-1	TGTGCCAGTAGTACCGCCGGGACATACCGAATCAGCTCCTACAATGAGCAGTTCTTC	CASSTAGTYRISSYNEQFF
TRBV20-1	TRBD2	NA	TRBJ2-5	TGCAGTGCTAGAGATGGCGGGGGGGCCGGAGAGACCCAGTACTTC	CSARDGGGAGETQYF
TRBV12-3/TRBV12-4	TRBD1	NA	TRBJ1-2	TGTGCCAGCAGTCCAAGGGACAGAATTAACTATGGCTACACCTTC	CASSPRDRINYGYTF
TRBV7-6	NA	NA	TRBJ1-3	TGTGCCAGCAGCTTCCGAGGATCCCTGGGAGAGGACTCTGGAAACACCATATATTTT	CASSFRGSLGEDSGNTIYF
TRBV5-5	NA	NA	TRBJ2-7	TGTGCCAGCAGTTTGACTTGGGGCGAGCAGTACTTC	CASSLTWGEQYF
TRBV7-9	NA	NA	TRBJ2-7	TGTGCCAGCAGCCGATGGGACTTCCCCCCCTACGAGCAGTACTTC	CASSRWDFPPYEQYF
TRBV11-2	NA	many	TRBJ1-1	TGTGCCAGCAGCTTAGACTCCAACACTGAAGCTTTCTTT	CASSLDSNTEAFF
TRBV5-5	NA	many	TRBJ2-1	TGTGCCAGCAGCTTGAGATCAGCGACTGAGCAGTTCTTC	CASSLRSATEQFF
TRBV20-1	NA	NA	TRBJ1-2	TGCAGTGCTAGAGATTATGGGGCAGCTATTACTTATGGCTACACCTTC	CSARDYGAAITYGYTF
TRBV6-1	NA	medium-sized	TRBJ2-3	TGTGCCAGCAGCGATTCACATGCTAGTACAGATACGCAGTATTTT	CASSDSHASTDTQYF
TRBV11-2	NA	few	TRBJ2-2	TGTGCCAGCAGCTTAATGGGCTCCACCGGGGAGCTGTTTTTT	CASSLMGSTGELFF
TRBV6-1	NA	few	TRBJ2-2	TGTGCCAGCCGTGGGGCGAGCGGGGAGCTGTTTTTT	CASRGASGELFF
TRBV15	NA	many	TRBJ2-2	TGTGCCACCAGCTTAAAGGGGTCCGGGGAGCTGTTTTTT	CATSLKGSGELFF
TRBV12-3/TRBV12-4	NA	large	TRBJ1-5	TGTGCCAGCACATATAGCAATCAGCCCCAGCATTTT	CASTYSNQPQHF
TRBV28	NA	many	TRBJ1-2	TGTGCCAGCAGTTCCGACAGTGCGTACTATGGCTACACCTTC	CASSSDSAYYGYTF